A selection of T cell receptor beta chains follows, all from one sample in a study of metastatic and nonmetastatic thyroid tumors. TCRdb reanalyzed the PCR reads with MiXCR. The table has around 15,000 clones, approximately 3.7% seen once. Sequenced: tumor tissue. The origin of the receptors is a female donor with papillary thyroid cancer or a benign thyroid nodule (not recorded which). Some clones in this sample may be carry-over from other donors' samples. The CDR3 runs from the conserved cysteine through the conserved F or W. Each record gives: J gene, V gene, clone size, D gene, CDR3 protein, CDR3 DNA. The D gene is left open where the match is weak. Size values are once, few and many counts, or a class for expanded clones, and some rows have none.

j_gene: TRBJ2-2
v_gene: TRBV2
abundance: few
d_gene: NA
CDR3aa: CASSQGTGELFF
CDR3nt: TGTGCCAGCAGTCAGGGGACCGGGGAGCTGTTTTTT

j_gene: TRBJ2-3
v_gene: TRBV27
abundance: few
d_gene: NA
CDR3aa: CASSFGPIVVGTQYF
CDR3nt: TGTGCCAGCAGTTTTGGGCCCATAGTCGTAGGTACGCAGTATTTT

j_gene: TRBJ2-5
v_gene: TRBV24-1
abundance: few
d_gene: TRBD1
CDR3aa: CATRKEDRGETQYF
CDR3nt: TGTGCCACCAGAAAGGAGGACAGGGGCGAGACCCAGTACTTC

j_gene: TRBJ2-1
v_gene: TRBV6-5
abundance: few
d_gene: NA
CDR3aa: CASSYSYPGTDEQFF
CDR3nt: TGTGCCAGCAGTTACTCGTACCCAGGTACAGATGAGCAGTTCTTC

j_gene: TRBJ1-2
v_gene: TRBV12-3/TRBV12-4
abundance: few
d_gene: NA
CDR3aa: CASGPVPYGYTF
CDR3nt: TGTGCCAGCGGCCCGGTCCCCTATGGCTACACCTTC

j_gene: TRBJ2-7
v_gene: TRBV28
abundance: NA
d_gene: TRBD2
CDR3aa: CASTGVTSGSYEQYF
CDR3nt: TGTGCCAGCACCGGGGTGACTAGCGGGTCCTACGAGCAGTACTTC

j_gene: TRBJ2-2
v_gene: TRBV6-2/TRBV6-3
abundance: few
d_gene: NA
CDR3aa: CASSRDRHTGELFF
CDR3nt: TGTGCCAGCAGCAGAGACAGGCATACCGGGGAGCTGTTTTTT

j_gene: TRBJ2-2
v_gene: TRBV30
abundance: few
d_gene: NA
CDR3aa: CAWILRQNGELFF
CDR3nt: TGTGCCTGGATTCTCCGGCAAAACGGGGAGCTGTTTTTT

j_gene: TRBJ1-1
v_gene: TRBV6-1
abundance: NA
d_gene: TRBD1
CDR3aa: CASSRTGRVMNTEAFF
CDR3nt: TGTGCCAGCAGTCGGACAGGGAGGGTTATGAACACTGAAGCTTTCTTT

j_gene: TRBJ1-2
v_gene: TRBV19
abundance: NA
d_gene: TRBD1
CDR3aa: CASSEGQALFYGYTF
CDR3nt: TGTGCCAGTAGTGAAGGACAGGCCCTTTTTTATGGCTACACCTTC

j_gene: TRBJ2-2
v_gene: TRBV11-2
abundance: NA
d_gene: TRBD1
CDR3aa: CASSLDRATGELFF
CDR3nt: TGTGCCAGCAGCTTGGACAGGGCCACCGGGGAGCTGTTTTTT

j_gene: TRBJ2-1
v_gene: TRBV6-1
abundance: NA
d_gene: TRBD2
CDR3aa: CASRQTSGGWSEQFF
CDR3nt: TGTGCCAGCAGACAAACTAGCGGGGGGTGGTCTGAGCAGTTCTTC

j_gene: TRBJ2-5
v_gene: TRBV6-1
abundance: few
d_gene: NA
CDR3aa: CASSVGLFQETQYF
CDR3nt: TGTGCCAGCAGTGTTGGACTGTTCCAAGAGACCCAGTACTTC

j_gene: TRBJ1-5
v_gene: TRBV6-2/TRBV6-3
abundance: few
d_gene: NA
CDR3aa: CASTRSGAGNQPQHF
CDR3nt: TGTGCCAGCACTCGTTCAGGGGCCGGCAATCAGCCCCAGCATTTT

j_gene: TRBJ2-1
v_gene: TRBV11-1
abundance: NA
d_gene: NA
CDR3aa: CASSPDENEQFF
CDR3nt: TGTGCCAGCAGCCCGGATGAGAATGAGCAGTTCTTC

j_gene: TRBJ2-3
v_gene: TRBV6-1
abundance: NA
d_gene: NA
CDR3aa: CASSEASGSTDTQYF
CDR3nt: TGTGCCAGCAGTGAAGCTAGCGGTAGCACAGATACGCAGTATTTT

j_gene: TRBJ2-1
v_gene: TRBV6-9
abundance: few
d_gene: TRBD2
CDR3aa: CASSDSGLAGYNEQFF
CDR3nt: TGTGCCAGCAGTGATTCCGGACTAGCGGGCTACAATGAGCAGTTCTTC

j_gene: TRBJ2-1
v_gene: TRBV24-1
abundance: NA
d_gene: TRBD2
CDR3aa: CATSDPTSSGGNEQFF
CDR3nt: TGTGCCACCAGTGATCCTACTAGCTCGGGAGGCAATGAGCAGTTCTTC

j_gene: TRBJ2-5
v_gene: TRBV20-1
abundance: many
d_gene: NA
CDR3aa: CSAIIRETQYF
CDR3nt: TGCAGTGCAATAATAAGGGAGACCCAGTACTTC

j_gene: TRBJ2-2
v_gene: TRBV6-4
abundance: NA
d_gene: TRBD1
CDR3aa: CASSDGTGGTGELFF
CDR3nt: TGTGCCAGCAGTGACGGGACAGGGGGCACCGGGGAGCTGTTTTTT

j_gene: TRBJ1-2
v_gene: TRBV6-1
abundance: NA
d_gene: NA
CDR3aa: CASMLGQFYGYTF
CDR3nt: TGTGCCAGCATGCTCGGACAGTTCTATGGCTACACCTTC

j_gene: TRBJ2-1
v_gene: TRBV20-1
abundance: NA
d_gene: TRBD1
CDR3aa: CSARPRGHYNEQFF
CDR3nt: TGCAGTGCTAGGCCCAGGGGGCATTACAATGAGCAGTTCTTC

j_gene: TRBJ2-2
v_gene: TRBV29-1
abundance: many
d_gene: NA
CDR3aa: CSVGQTGELFF
CDR3nt: TGCAGCGTTGGTCAAACCGGGGAGCTGTTTTTT

j_gene: TRBJ1-2
v_gene: TRBV6-1
abundance: many
d_gene: NA
CDR3aa: CASNYDSPGVGYTF
CDR3nt: TGTGCCAGCAATTACGACAGCCCAGGGGTTGGCTACACCTTC

j_gene: TRBJ2-1
v_gene: TRBV2
abundance: NA
d_gene: TRBD2
CDR3aa: CASRGPGTSGNDEQFF
CDR3nt: TGTGCCAGCAGGGGCCCGGGTACCAGCGGGAACGATGAGCAGTTCTTC

j_gene: TRBJ2-7
v_gene: TRBV5-4
abundance: NA
d_gene: TRBD2
CDR3aa: CASSLGRGRGYEQYF
CDR3nt: TGTGCCAGCAGCTTGGGCCGTGGGAGGGGATACGAGCAGTACTTC

j_gene: TRBJ2-3
v_gene: TRBV20-1
abundance: medium-sized
d_gene: TRBD2
CDR3aa: CSARDYLLAGLSTDTQYF
CDR3nt: TGCAGTGCTAGAGACTACTTACTAGCGGGATTAAGCACAGATACGCAGTATTTT

j_gene: TRBJ1-1
v_gene: TRBV24-1
abundance: few
d_gene: NA
CDR3aa: CATSPRGGTEAFF
CDR3nt: TGTGCCACCAGCCCTCGGGGGGGCACTGAAGCTTTCTTT

j_gene: TRBJ1-1
v_gene: TRBV12-3/TRBV12-4
abundance: NA
d_gene: TRBD1
CDR3aa: CASSFRDRPLAFF
CDR3nt: TGTGCCAGCAGTTTCCGGGACAGGCCCCTGGCTTTCTTT

j_gene: TRBJ2-2
v_gene: TRBV5-1
abundance: NA
d_gene: NA
CDR3aa: CATAWGWSTGELFF
CDR3nt: TGCGCCACCGCATGGGGATGGAGCACCGGGGAGCTGTTTTTT

j_gene: TRBJ2-5
v_gene: TRBV6-4
abundance: NA
d_gene: TRBD2
CDR3aa: CASSDQAGALETQYF
CDR3nt: TGTGCCAGCAGTGATCAAGCGGGAGCCTTAGAGACCCAGTACTTC

j_gene: TRBJ2-1
v_gene: TRBV6-1
abundance: many
d_gene: NA
CDR3aa: CASSSDAYNEQFF
CDR3nt: TGTGCCAGCAGTTCGGACGCCTACAATGAGCAGTTCTTC

j_gene: TRBJ2-7
v_gene: TRBV7-9
abundance: few
d_gene: NA
CDR3aa: CASSLHGEAYEQYF
CDR3nt: TGTGCCAGCAGCTTACATGGGGAGGCCTACGAGCAGTACTTC

j_gene: TRBJ1-6
v_gene: TRBV20-1
abundance: NA
d_gene: TRBD1
CDR3aa: CSAPDRGGGINSPLHF
CDR3nt: TGCAGTGCCCCTGACAGGGGAGGGGGAATTAATTCACCCCTCCACTTT

j_gene: TRBJ1-5
v_gene: TRBV6-1
abundance: few
d_gene: TRBD1
CDR3aa: CASSSGTGANQPQHF
CDR3nt: TGTGCCAGCAGTTCGGGGACAGGGGCAAATCAGCCCCAGCATTTT

j_gene: TRBJ2-1
v_gene: TRBV5-1
abundance: few
d_gene: NA
CDR3aa: CASGPGHQYNEQFF
CDR3nt: TGCGCCAGCGGTCCGGGACACCAGTACAATGAGCAGTTCTTC

j_gene: TRBJ1-2
v_gene: TRBV28
abundance: NA
d_gene: NA
CDR3aa: CASSDRFLDYGYTF
CDR3nt: TGTGCCAGCAGTGACAGGTTCTTAGACTATGGCTACACCTTC

j_gene: TRBJ2-7
v_gene: TRBV7-9
abundance: NA
d_gene: NA
CDR3aa: CASSPLDGDSNYEQYF
CDR3nt: TGTGCCAGCAGCCCATTGGACGGGGACTCGAACTACGAGCAGTACTTC

j_gene: TRBJ2-1
v_gene: TRBV6-1
abundance: many
d_gene: NA
CDR3aa: CASSLSVGNEQFF
CDR3nt: TGTGCCAGCAGTCTCTCGGTGGGCAATGAGCAGTTCTTC

j_gene: TRBJ2-2
v_gene: TRBV5-5
abundance: large
d_gene: TRBD2
CDR3aa: CASSPGGGNTGELFF
CDR3nt: TGTGCCAGCAGCCCGGGAGGGGGGAACACCGGGGAGCTGTTTTTT

j_gene: TRBJ1-5
v_gene: TRBV20-1
abundance: NA
d_gene: NA
CDR3aa: CSGRELDPNQPQHF
CDR3nt: TGCAGTGGTAGGGAGCTAGACCCGAATCAGCCCCAGCATTTT

j_gene: TRBJ2-1
v_gene: TRBV20-1
abundance: NA
d_gene: NA
CDR3aa: CSAPTLQGYNEQFF
CDR3nt: TGCAGTGCTCCGACCTTGCAGGGCTACAATGAGCAGTTCTTC

j_gene: TRBJ2-7
v_gene: TRBV5-1
abundance: few
d_gene: NA
CDR3aa: CASSDGLSSYEQYF
CDR3nt: TGTGCCAGCAGCGACGGACTATCCTCCTACGAGCAGTACTTC

j_gene: TRBJ1-3
v_gene: TRBV28
abundance: few
d_gene: NA
CDR3aa: CASSLLQGNTIYF
CDR3nt: TGTGCCAGCAGTTTACTTCAGGGAAACACCATATATTTT

j_gene: TRBJ1-1
v_gene: TRBV19
abundance: NA
d_gene: TRBD1
CDR3aa: CASRQGQGFTEAFF
CDR3nt: TGTGCCAGTAGGCAAGGACAGGGGTTCACTGAAGCTTTCTTT

j_gene: TRBJ2-7
v_gene: TRBV20-1
abundance: medium-sized
d_gene: NA
CDR3aa: CSARDVREQYF
CDR3nt: TGCAGTGCTAGGGATGTGAGGGAGCAGTACTTC

j_gene: TRBJ1-2
v_gene: TRBV6-2/TRBV6-3
abundance: NA
d_gene: TRBD1
CDR3aa: CASSYGTGGYGYTF
CDR3nt: TGTGCCAGCAGTTACGGGACAGGGGGCTATGGCTACACCTTC